One and the same sample provided the 14 T cell receptor beta chains below, sequenced in a study of T cell repertoires in cytomegalovirus infection. MiXCR, applied by TCRdb to the reads, yields one record per CDR3 protein. The sample lists hundreds of thousands of distinct CDR3 sequences, about 11% occurring once. The source material was PBMCs. These TCRs come from a human donor in good health (CMV status not recorded). Some clones in this sample may be carry-over from other donors' samples.

This clonotype was detected many times. The chain recombines TRBV5-5 with TRBJ2-7; D unclear. CDR3 size: 13 residues. V was clipped by 4 bases and J by 1 base, with 9 bases between them. Germline CDR1 reads SGHKS; CDR2 reads YYEKEE (reference sequence). CDR3 nucleotide sequence: TGTGCCAGCAGCCTGGAAGTTTCCTACGAGCAGTACTTC. It yields the protein CASSLEVSYEQYF.

The chain joins TRBV20-1 to TRBJ1-3, with D perhaps TRBD1 (5 bases). With 0 bases removed from V and 0 bases from J, the gap between germline ends came to 15 bases. Germline V lookup: CDR1 DFQATT, CDR2 SNEGSKA (reference sequence). The CDR3 is made up of 17 amino acids. CDR3 sequence (DNA): TGCAGTGCTAGAGATTGGCGGGGCGGTAGCTCTGGAAACACCATATATTTT. This encodes CSARDWRGGSSGNTIYF.

The CDR3 here is CSVEAPGQGYNEQFF. CDR3 in DNA: TGCAGCGTTGAAGCTCCGGGACAGGGCTACAATGAGCAGTTCTTC. The chain combines TRBV29-1 with TRBJ2-1; 9 bases match TRBD1. V was clipped by 1 base and J by 3 bases; unmatched bases: 4. Germline assignment: CDR1 SQVTM and CDR2 ANQGSEA. The CDR3 sequence is 15 residues long.

The V and J genes are TRBV19 and TRBJ2-2; D may be TRBD1 (6 bases). The ends were cut back, 7 bases at V and 1 base at J, with 7 bases in the middle. The CDR3 loop spans 13 amino acids. Germline CDR1 LNHDA, CDR2 SQIVND (reference sequence). The CDR3 sequence is CASKQGNTGELFF. DNA of the CDR3: TGTGCCAGTAAACAGGGGAACACCGGGGAGCTGTTTTTT.

There are many counts of this clonotype. The chain carries TRBV23-1 and TRBJ2-7; 9 bases align to TRBD1. TRBV23-1 is an open reading frame, and its role is uncertain. V was clipped by 0 bases and J by 5 bases; unmatched bases: 11. The CDR3 extends over 17 amino acids. The CDR3 here is CASSQSGRDREIHEQYF. CDR3 in DNA: TGCGCCAGCAGTCAATCAGGCCGGGACAGGGAAATCCACGAGCAGTACTTC.

This clonotype was observed a handful of times. This CDR3 is CSAAPGTEAFF. In DNA, the CDR3 is TGCAGCGCTGCACCGGGGACTGAAGCTTTCTTT. The gene calls are TRBV29-1 and TRBJ1-1, with D unresolved. Per the germline V gene, CDR1 is SQVTM and CDR2 is ANQGSEA. This CDR3 contains 11 residues. With 7 bases removed from V and 5 bases from J, the gap between germline ends came to 11 bases.

This clonotype turned up a few times. The chain carries TRBV18 and TRBJ1-2, with D possibly TRBD1 on 6 matching bases. The germline V and J ends were trimmed by 3 bases and 4 bases, with 21 bases remaining between them. CDR3 size: 17 residues. CDR1 and CDR2 from the germline V gene are KGHSH and LQKENI. The CDR3 bases are TGTGCCAGCTCACCGATGTTAGGGGGGACCCCAGTCTATGGCTACACCTTC. Translation gives CASSPMLGGTPVYGYTF.

This clonotype appeared many times. The chain carries TRBV6-5 and TRBJ2-1, with D possibly TRBD1 on 6 matching bases. CDR3 length: 14 residues. Trimming took off 2 bases at V and 5 bases at J, with 10 bases between the two ends. The germline gives CDR1 MNHEY, CDR2 SVGAGI. CDR3 region: CASSYPDRNNEQFF. CDR3 nucleotide sequence: TGTGCCAGCAGTTACCCGGACAGAAACAATGAGCAGTTCTTC.

This clonotype was counted many times. The chain is built from TRBV6-2 or TRBV6-3 and TRBJ1-5; D unclear. The CDR3 runs 18 residues. V lost 2 bases and J 4 bases, leaving 21 bases between the germline ends. Germline CDR1 reads MNHEY; CDR2 reads SVGEGT. The CDR3 nucleotides read TGTGCCAGCAGTTACCCTCACACGATTGGGGTAAGGAATCAGCCCCAGCATTTT. As protein: CASSYPHTIGVRNQPQHF.

This clonotype was recorded many times. J is TRBJ1-2 and V is TRBV5-5, with D unresolved. CDR3 length: 13 amino acids. Germline V gene lookup returns CDR1 SGHKS and CDR2 YYEKEE (reference sequence). The V end lost 0 bases, the J end lost 4 bases, and 7 bases lay between the germline ends. CDR3 residues: CASSLEAAYGYTF. CDR3 DNA: TGTGCCAGCAGCTTGGAGGCAGCCTATGGCTACACCTTC.

This clonotype was seen at least ten times. V and J are TRBV5-1 and TRBJ1-2; maybe TRBD1 (5 bases). The CDR3 covers 14 residues. Germline CDR1 and CDR2: SGHRS and YFSETQ. Trimming cost V 4 bases and J 4 bases, with 14 bases left between them. The CDR3 spells CASSPGPGGYGYTF. CDR3 nucleotides: TGCGCCAGCAGCCCCGGTCCGGGGGGCTATGGCTACACCTTC.

V usage is TRBV18 and J usage is TRBJ2-4; the match to TRBD1 covers 7 bases. Looked up from germline, CDR1 is KGHSH and CDR2 is LQKENI. V shed 0 bases and J 0 bases; nucleotides not matched to a gene: 2. There are 16 residues in the CDR3. CDR3 loop: CASSPPGQQAKNIQYF. CDR3 DNA: TGTGCCAGCTCACCACCGGGACAGCAAGCCAAAAACATTCAGTACTTC. The full variable domain, completed using reference TRBV18 and TRBJ2-4, is NAGVMQNPRHLVRRRGQEARLRCSPMKGHSHVYWYRQLPEEGLKFMVYLQKENIIDESGMPKERFSAEFPKEGPSILRIQQVVRGDSAAYFCASSPPGQQAKNIQYFGAGTRLSVL.

This clonotype was seen at least ten times. The chain uses TRBV19 and TRBJ1-1, with D uncertain. This CDR3 is built from 13 residues. CDR1 is LNHDA, CDR2 SQIVND, per germline (reference sequence). Trimming took off 6 bases at V and 4 bases at J, with 12 bases between the two ends. As DNA, the CDR3 is TGTGCCAGTAGGGGTCTGTCTGGCACTGAAGCTTTCTTT. Its protein product is CASRGLSGTEAFF.

The chain recombines TRBV24-1 with TRBJ2-1; 9 bases line up with TRBD2. The ends lost 5 bases at V and 8 bases at J; junction bases unmatched: 21. CDR1 is KGHDR and CDR2 is SFDVKD in the germline V gene. CDR3 length equals 19 residues. The CDR3 DNA reads TGTGCCACCAGTGCCGACGAGACAGCATGTAGCGGGAGTCTCGATGAGCAGTTCTTC. Translation gives CATSADETACSGSLDEQFF.